Presented here are 22 T cell receptor beta chains from one specimen sequenced in a study of blood T cell repertoires in COVID-19. Sequencing was performed with immunoSEQ multiplex PCR; in TCRdb, only in-frame clones are kept and a portion is missing. The table records 130,000 to 150,000 clones, 70% to 90% of them present only once. What was sequenced was peripheral blood. The receptors derive from a woman in her sixties with COVID-19, enrolled during active disease.

The chain combines TRBV7-9 with TRBJ2-7, with D unresolved. The germline gives CDR1 SEHNR, CDR2 FQNEAQ (reference sequence). Trimming removed 1 base at V and 6 bases at J, with 4 bases between. The CDR3 runs to 11 residues. The CDR3 is CASSLELEQYF. CDR3 in DNA: TGTGCCAGCAGCTTAGAACTCGAGCAGTACTTC.

The V gene is TRBV5-4, the J gene TRBJ2-7, with 7 positions matching TRBD1. The CDR3 extends over 14 amino acids. Germline assignment: CDR1 SGHNT and CDR2 YYREEE (reference sequence). J was trimmed by 7 bases and V by 0 bases; bases with no gene match: 7. CDR3 DNA: TGTGCCAGCAGCTTGGGACAGGGACATGGGGAGCAGTACTTC. Translating gives CASSLGQGHGEQYF. Filled out from reference TRBV5-4 and TRBJ2-7, the complete variable domain reads ETGVTQSPTHLIKTRGQQVTLRCSSQSGHNTVSWYQQALGQGPQFIFQYYREEENGRGNFPPRFSGLQFPNYSSELNVNALELDDSALYLCASSLGQGHGEQYFGPGTRLTVT.

The J gene is TRBJ2-7, the V gene TRBV13, with 13 positions matching TRBD2. The CDR3 is 16 amino acids. The V gene's germline CDR1 is PRHDT and CDR2 FYEKMQ (reference sequence). The ends lost 5 bases at V and 6 bases at J; junction bases unmatched: 10. The CDR3 DNA sequence: TGTGCCAGCAGCCCCCCGGGACTAGCGGGGTGGGGCGAGCAGTACTTC. Translation gives CASSPPGLAGWGEQYF.

V gene TRBV30 combines with J gene TRBJ1-1; 7 positions agree with TRBD1. Germline V lookup: CDR1 GTSNPN, CDR2 SVGIG (reference sequence). The junction had 5 bases not matched to a gene; V was cut back by 0 bases and J by 7 bases. The CDR3 is made up of 13 amino acids. The CDR3 region has the DNA TGTGCCTGGAGTGTGAGTAGACAGGGTGAAGCTTTCTTT. This sequence encodes CAWSVSRQGEAFF.

In this sample, this clone turned up a few times. This rearrangement joins TRBV2 to TRBJ1-6, with unresolved D. V lost 6 bases, J lost 9 bases, and 24 bases lay in between. Per the germline V gene, CDR1 is SNHLY and CDR2 is FYNNEI. CDR3 length: 17 residues. CDR3 loop: CASRHLPGSTPPSPLHF. The CDR3 DNA is TGTGCCAGCAGGCACCTACCGGGTTCCACACCGCCTTCACCCCTCCACTTT.

CDR3 coding DNA: TGTGCCAGCTCACCCACTTACGAGCAGTACTTC. Protein product: CASSPTYEQYF. The V gene is TRBV18, the J gene TRBJ2-7; D is undetermined. Trimming cost V 3 bases and J 4 bases, with 4 bases left between them. Germline loops: CDR1 KGHSH, CDR2 LQKENI. This CDR3 has 11 residues.

The chain has TRBV18 and TRBJ2-7; D is possibly TRBD1 (5 bases). Germline loops: CDR1 KGHSH, CDR2 LQKENI. V lost 3 bases and J 3 bases, leaving 15 bases between the germline ends. The CDR3 runs to 15 residues. The CDR3 sequence is CASSPGQGGIYEQYF. CDR3 DNA sequence: TGTGCCAGCTCACCGGGGCAGGGTGGTATCTACGAGCAGTACTTC.

This rearrangement joins TRBV19 to TRBJ2-1, with D possibly matching TRBD2 (6 bases). CDR3 size: 13 residues. V dropped 6 bases and J dropped 8 bases, with 14 bases sitting between them. CDR1 and CDR2 (germline): LNHDA, SQIVND (reference sequence). The CDR3 sequence is CASSGGYMDEQFF. The DNA for the CDR3 is TGTGCCAGTAGCGGAGGGTACATGGATGAGCAGTTCTTC.

There are many counts of this clone. This chain joins TRBV7-9 and TRBJ2-1, with 8 nucleotides matching TRBD1. The CDR3 has 16 amino acids. The trim removed 5 bases at V and 7 bases at J, leaving 13 bases unmatched. The germline V gene has CDR1 SEHNR and CDR2 FQNEAQ (reference sequence). The DNA for the CDR3 is TGTGCCAGCAGCCCACCAGGGGGCGATCCCCTTAATGAGCAGTTCTTC. The encoded protein is CASSPPGGDPLNEQFF.

The chain couples TRBV5-1 to TRBJ2-3; a possible D gene is TRBD1 (6 bases). CDR3 size: 15 residues. Germline-derived CDR1 and CDR2 are SGHRS and YFSETQ. Trimming took off 4 bases at V and 0 bases at J, with 12 bases between the two ends. The CDR3 reads CASSKQGPSTDTQYF. In DNA form, the CDR3 reads TGCGCCAGCAGCAAACAGGGCCCTAGCACAGATACGCAGTATTTT.

This clone was seen more than once but under ten times. The chain recombines TRBV29-1 with TRBJ1-2; no definite D call. Germline CDR1 SQVTM, CDR2 ANQGSEA. The length of the CDR3 is 11 residues. V lost 7 bases, J lost 7 bases, and 13 bases lay in between. Written as DNA, the CDR3 is TGCAGCGCCCTGGACGGACTTGGCTACACCTTC. Translating it yields CSALDGLGYTF.

The CDR3: CASSDTGPGTEAFF. Here the CDR3 DNA reads TGTGCCAGCAGTGACACAGGGCCCGGCACTGAAGCTTTCTTT. V usage is TRBV6-1 and J usage is TRBJ1-1, with D perhaps TRBD1 (6 bases). V was clipped by 3 bases and J by 4 bases, with 12 bases between them. The CDR3 has 14 amino acids. The germline gives CDR1 MNHNS, CDR2 SASEGT.

The chain recombines TRBV29-1 with TRBJ1-2; D remains ambiguous. CDR1 and CDR2 from the germline V gene are SQVTM and ANQGSEA. This CDR3 contains 13 residues. V was pared by 4 bases and J by 0 bases, with 9 bases between. CDR3 sequence (DNA): TGCAGCGTTGCCGAGGCATCTAACTATGGCTACACCTTC. Its translation: CSVAEASNYGYTF.

The chain couples TRBV7-2 to TRBJ1-5, with D unclear. The CDR3 loop spans 13 amino acids. Germline assignment: CDR1 SGHTA and CDR2 FQGNSA. Trimming left V 8 bases short and J 0 bases short, with 8 bases between. CDR3 sequence reads: CASSAVSNQPQHF. DNA of the CDR3: TGTGCCAGCTCCGCAGTTAGCAATCAGCCCCAGCATTTT.

V and J are TRBV19 and TRBJ1-1; D unclear. The germline gives CDR1 LNHDA, CDR2 SQIVND (reference sequence). Trimming shortened V by 10 bases and J by 1 base, and 10 bases separated the two germline ends. CDR3 length equals 12 residues. CDR3 DNA: TGTGCCACCCAGCGGGAGAACACTGAAGCTTTCTTT. Translation gives CATQRENTEAFF.

This clone was counted only a few times. V is TRBV4-2 and J is TRBJ1-1, with D perhaps matching TRBD1 (6 bases). V lost 3 bases and J lost 3, with 20 bases in between. CDR3 size: 17 residues. CDR1 and CDR2 (germline): LGHNA, YNFKEQ. The CDR3 DNA is TGTGCCAGCAGCCAGTTGGAAAACAGGGCTCCGGACACTGAAGCTTTCTTT. Its protein is CASSQLENRAPDTEAFF.

This clone was found once. The CDR3 loop reads CASSEPRDREDEQYF. The CDR3 nucleotides are TGTGCCAGCAGTGAACCCCGGGACAGGGAGGACGAGCAGTACTTC. This chain connects TRBV6-1 to TRBJ2-7; 9 positions agree with TRBD1. J lost 5 bases, V lost 2 bases, and 7 bases had no gene match. The CDR3 covers 15 residues. Germline V gives CDR1 MNHNS, CDR2 SASEGT.

V is TRBV9 and J is TRBJ1-6, with D uncertain. There are 12 residues in the CDR3. Trimming took off 1 base at V and 9 bases at J, with 5 bases between the two ends. CDR1 and CDR2 from the germline V gene are SGDLS and YYNGEE. CDR3 nucleotide sequence: TGTGCCAGCAGCGTAAACGGTTCACCCCTCCACTTT. Residues: CASSVNGSPLHF.

The chain has TRBV7-8 and TRBJ2-5; D unclear. The germline V gene has CDR1 SGHVS and CDR2 FQNEAQ. V was shortened by 6 bases and J by 1 base, with 6 bases between the two germline ends. This CDR3 region has 12 residues. The CDR3 coding sequence is TGTGCCAGCAGGTATAGCCAAGAGACCCAGTACTTC. Translation: CASRYSQETQYF.

The V call is TRBV25-1, the J call TRBJ1-5, with 9 bases lining up with TRBD1. The CDR3 is 14 residues long. Unmatched junction bases numbered 2, after V lost 6 bases and J lost 2 bases. Per the germline V gene, CDR1 is MGHDK and CDR2 is SYGVNS. CDR3 in amino acids: CASRGDRGNQPQHF. The CDR3 coding sequence is TGTGCCAGCAGGGGGGACAGGGGCAATCAGCCCCAGCATTTT.

This clone was detected only a few times. J is TRBJ1-6 and V is TRBV30; 7 bases agree with TRBD1. There are 13 residues in the CDR3. V lost 3 bases to trimming and J lost 6 bases; unmatched junction nucleotides: 2. The germline gives CDR1 GTSNPN, CDR2 SVGIG (reference sequence). CDR3: CAWSRDSNSPLHF. CDR3 nucleotide sequence: TGTGCCTGGAGCCGGGACAGTAATTCACCCCTCCACTTT. Filled out from reference TRBV30 and TRBJ1-6, the complete variable domain reads SQTIHQWPATLVQPVGSPLSLECTVEGTSNPNLYWYRQAAGRGLQLLFYSVGIGQISSEVPQNLSASRPQDRQFILSSKKLLLSDSGFYLCAWSRDSNSPLHFGNGTRLTVT.

The chain recombines TRBV5-1 with TRBJ2-1; 7 bases align to TRBD2. Trimming at V came to 0 bases and at J to 2 bases, leaving 11 bases not matched to a gene. Germline lookup yields CDR1 SGHRS and CDR2 YFSETQ. The CDR3 totals 18 residues. The CDR3 is CASSLVGAERGTYNEQFF. The CDR3 DNA reads TGCGCCAGCAGCTTGGTAGGTGCCGAGCGGGGAACCTACAATGAGCAGTTCTTC.